These T cell receptor beta chains were read from a single sample in a study of CD8 T cells in ankylosing spondylitis. Via MiXCR, TCRdb re-called the 5' RACE reads, giving one row per CDR3 protein. The table has 220,000 or so distinct CDR3 sequences, roughly 18% seen once. Sequenced input: blood, either unsorted or a sorted T cell fraction (not recorded which). Every receptor here comes from a male donor with ankylosing spondylitis. Both conserved end residues are part of each CDR3. The order of the fields is V gene, clone size, J gene, D gene, CDR3 length, CDR3 protein, CDR3 DNA. D genes are given only for firm matches. Part of the rows lack a size; the others show once, few, many or a class for expanded clones.

>TRBV19|few|TRBJ2-2|.|14
CASSASMNTGELFF
TGTGCCAGTAGTGCTAGCATGAACACCGGGGAGCTGTTTTTT
>TRBV2|.|TRBJ2-7|.|14
CASSEMDSTYEQYF
TGTGCCAGCAGTGAAATGGACTCCACCTACGAGCAGTACTTC
>TRBV12-3/TRBV12-4|few|TRBJ2-1|.|16
CASSPKQGHSYNEQFF
TGTGCCAGCAGTCCGAAACAGGGCCACTCCTACAATGAGCAGTTCTTC
>TRBV12-3/TRBV12-4|.|TRBJ2-1|.|14
CASSDMEFVDEQFF
TGTGCCAGCAGTGACATGGAATTTGTAGATGAGCAGTTCTTC
>TRBV7-9|few|TRBJ2-1|TRBD2|15
CASTGGGTHYNEQFF
TGTGCCAGCACCGGGGGGGGTACCCACTACAATGAGCAGTTCTTC
>TRBV5-1|few|TRBJ2-7|TRBD1|17
CASSLAGEQGATYEQYF
TGCGCCAGCAGCTTGGCCGGGGAACAGGGGGCAACCTACGAGCAGTACTTC
>TRBV9|.|TRBJ2-5|TRBD1|16
CASSVTPVPGGETQYF
TGTGCCAGCAGCGTAACCCCCGTTCCAGGGGGAGAGACCCAGTACTTC
>TRBV4-3|.|TRBJ1-2|.|18
CASSQDRWVMFSDYGYTF
TGCGCCAGCAGCCAAGATCGTTGGGTCATGTTTTCGGATTATGGCTACACCTTC
>TRBV21-1|.|TRBJ1-1|.|16
CASSKCLACMNTEAFF
TGTGCCAGCAGCAAATGTCTCGCCTGCATGAACACTGAAGCTTTCTTT
>TRBV7-3|.|TRBJ2-1|TRBD2|14
CASSAGGNYNEQFF
TGTGCCAGCAGCGCGGGGGGAAATTACAATGAGCAGTTCTTC
>TRBV7-9|.|TRBJ1-1|.|13
CASSLSLGAEAFF
TGTGCCAGCAGCTTATCGTTGGGCGCTGAAGCTTTCTTT
>TRBV18|many|TRBJ2-3|.|13
CASSPWIPDTQYF
TGTGCCAGCTCACCATGGATCCCAGATACGCAGTATTTT
>TRBV5-1|many|TRBJ2-7|TRBD1|16
CASSSRQGPYSYEQYF
TGCGCCAGCAGCTCGAGACAGGGGCCCTATTCCTACGAGCAGTACTTC
>TRBV4-3|.|TRBJ1-2|TRBD1|15
CASSQDMGQNYGYTF
TGCGCCAGCAGCCAAGATATGGGACAGAACTATGGCTACACCTTC
>TRBV3-1|.|TRBJ2-5|TRBD2|17
CASSQGTSGRFRETQYF
TGTGCCAGCAGCCAAGGGACTAGCGGGAGGTTCCGAGAGACCCAGTACTTC
>TRBV10-3|.|TRBJ2-7|TRBD1|15
CAISRGRDRGYEQYF
TGTGCCATCAGTAGGGGCCGGGACAGGGGCTACGAGCAGTACTTC
>TRBV10-2|.|TRBJ1-2|TRBD1|17
CASSELAPGQGVYGYTF
TGCGCCAGCAGTGAGTTGGCCCCGGGACAGGGGGTCTATGGCTACACCTTC
>TRBV29-1|.|TRBJ2-7|.|14
CSVEVGYTGTEQYF
TGCAGCGTTGAAGTGGGGTATACAGGGACCGAGCAGTACTTC
>TRBV6-1|few|TRBJ2-7|TRBD2|12
CASLAGSYEQYF
TGTGCCAGCTTAGCGGGGTCCTACGAGCAGTACTTC
>TRBV9|few|TRBJ1-5|TRBD1|15
CASARGQGALQPQHF
TGTGCCAGCGCGAGGGGACAGGGGGCCCTTCAGCCCCAGCATTTT
>TRBV7-9|.|TRBJ2-7|.|13
CASYRLDTYEQYF
TGTGCCTCCTACAGGTTAGATACCTACGAGCAGTACTTC
>TRBV9|.|TRBJ2-7|TRBD1|14
CASSDGDSLYEQYF
TGTGCCAGCAGCGACGGGGACAGCCTCTACGAGCAGTACTTC